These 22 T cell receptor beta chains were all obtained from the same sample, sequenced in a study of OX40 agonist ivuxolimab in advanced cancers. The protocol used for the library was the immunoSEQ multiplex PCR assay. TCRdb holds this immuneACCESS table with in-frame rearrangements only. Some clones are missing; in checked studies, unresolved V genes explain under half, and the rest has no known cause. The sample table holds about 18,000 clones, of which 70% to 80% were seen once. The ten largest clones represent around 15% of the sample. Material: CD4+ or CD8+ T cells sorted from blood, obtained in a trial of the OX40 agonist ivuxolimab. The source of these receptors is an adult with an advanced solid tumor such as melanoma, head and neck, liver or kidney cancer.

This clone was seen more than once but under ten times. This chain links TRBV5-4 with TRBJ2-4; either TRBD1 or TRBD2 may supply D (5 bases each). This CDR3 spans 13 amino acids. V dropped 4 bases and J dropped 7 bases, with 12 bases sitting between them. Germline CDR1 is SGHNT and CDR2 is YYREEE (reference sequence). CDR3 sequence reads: CASSGIEGNIQYF. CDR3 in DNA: TGTGCCAGCAGCGGGATAGAGGGGAACATTCAGTACTTC.

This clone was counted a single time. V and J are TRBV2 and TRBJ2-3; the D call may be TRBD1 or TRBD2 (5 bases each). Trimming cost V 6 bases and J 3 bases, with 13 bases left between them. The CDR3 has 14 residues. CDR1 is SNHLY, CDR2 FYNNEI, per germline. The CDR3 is CASSPGRGTDTQYF. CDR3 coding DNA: TGTGCCAGCAGCCCGGGGCGAGGGACAGATACGCAGTATTTT.

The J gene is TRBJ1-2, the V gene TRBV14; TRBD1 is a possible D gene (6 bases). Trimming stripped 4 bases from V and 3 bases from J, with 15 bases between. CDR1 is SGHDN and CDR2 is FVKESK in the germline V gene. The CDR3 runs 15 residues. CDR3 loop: CASSPTVGAYYGYTF. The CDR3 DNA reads TGTGCCAGCAGCCCGACTGTGGGGGCATACTATGGCTACACCTTC.

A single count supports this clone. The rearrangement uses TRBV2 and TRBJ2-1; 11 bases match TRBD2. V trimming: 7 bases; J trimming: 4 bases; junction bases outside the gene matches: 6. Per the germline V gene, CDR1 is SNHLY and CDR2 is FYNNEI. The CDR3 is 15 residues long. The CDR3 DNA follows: TGTGCCAGCACCGCGACTAGCGGGATATACAATGAGCAGTTCTTC. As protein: CASTATSGIYNEQFF.

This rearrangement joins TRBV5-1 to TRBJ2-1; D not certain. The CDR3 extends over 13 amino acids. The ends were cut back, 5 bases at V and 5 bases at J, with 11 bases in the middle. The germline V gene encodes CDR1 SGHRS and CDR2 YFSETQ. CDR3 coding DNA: TGCGCCAGCAGTCGTAGCAGAAACAATGAGCAGTTCTTC. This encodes CASSRSRNNEQFF.

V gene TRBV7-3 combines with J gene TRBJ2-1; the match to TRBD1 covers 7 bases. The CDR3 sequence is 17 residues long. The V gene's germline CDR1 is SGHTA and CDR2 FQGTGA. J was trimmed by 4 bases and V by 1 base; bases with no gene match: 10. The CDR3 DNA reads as TGTGCCAGCAGCTTAAACGAGGGACAGAGCCGATACAATGAGCAGTTCTTC. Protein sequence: CASSLNEGQSRYNEQFF.

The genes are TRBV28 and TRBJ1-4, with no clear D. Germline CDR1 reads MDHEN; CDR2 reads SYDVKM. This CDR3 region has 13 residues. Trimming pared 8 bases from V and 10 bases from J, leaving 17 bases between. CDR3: CASCPVVLGKLFF. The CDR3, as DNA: TGTGCCAGCTGCCCCGTTGTATTAGGAAAACTGTTTTTT.

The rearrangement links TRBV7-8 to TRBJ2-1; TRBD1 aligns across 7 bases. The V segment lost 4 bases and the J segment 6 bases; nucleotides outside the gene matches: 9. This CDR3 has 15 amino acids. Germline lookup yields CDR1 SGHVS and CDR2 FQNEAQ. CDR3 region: CASSSRATGFNEQFF. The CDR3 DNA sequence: TGTGCCAGCAGCTCGCGAGCGACAGGGTTCAATGAGCAGTTCTTC.

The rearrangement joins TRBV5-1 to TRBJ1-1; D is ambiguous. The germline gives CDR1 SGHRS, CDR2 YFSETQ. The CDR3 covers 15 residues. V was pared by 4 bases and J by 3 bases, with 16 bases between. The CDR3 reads CASSPRTQTYTEAFF. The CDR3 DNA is TGCGCCAGCAGCCCACGAACACAGACATACACTGAAGCTTTCTTT.

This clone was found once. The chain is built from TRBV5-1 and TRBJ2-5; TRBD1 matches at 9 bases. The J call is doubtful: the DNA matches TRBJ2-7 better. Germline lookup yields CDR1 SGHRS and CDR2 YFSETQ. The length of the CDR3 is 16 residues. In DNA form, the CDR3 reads TGCGCCAGCAGCTTGGAGGGGACAGGGAGACCCTACGAGCAGTACTTC. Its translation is CASSLEGTGRPYEQYF.

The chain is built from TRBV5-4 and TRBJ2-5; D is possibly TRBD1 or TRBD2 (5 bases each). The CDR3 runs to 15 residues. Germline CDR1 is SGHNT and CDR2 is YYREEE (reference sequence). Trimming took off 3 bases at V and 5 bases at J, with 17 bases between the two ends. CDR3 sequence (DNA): TGTGCCAGCAGCTCTGGAGACCGGGGCAGGGAGACCCAGTACTTC. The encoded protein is CASSSGDRGRETQYF.

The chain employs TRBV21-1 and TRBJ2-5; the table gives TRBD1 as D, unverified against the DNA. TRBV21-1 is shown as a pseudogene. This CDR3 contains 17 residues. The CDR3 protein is CASSSIAGTGVTETQYF. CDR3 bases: TGTGCCAGCAGCTCCATAGCCGGGACAGGGGTCACAGAGACCCAGTACTTC.

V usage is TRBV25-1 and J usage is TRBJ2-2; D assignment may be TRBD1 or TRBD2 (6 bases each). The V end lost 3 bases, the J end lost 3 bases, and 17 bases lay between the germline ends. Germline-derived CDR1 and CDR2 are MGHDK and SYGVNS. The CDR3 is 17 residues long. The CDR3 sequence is CASSDPRRGADTGELFF. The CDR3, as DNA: TGTGCCAGCAGTGACCCAAGAAGGGGGGCGGACACCGGGGAGCTGTTTTTT.

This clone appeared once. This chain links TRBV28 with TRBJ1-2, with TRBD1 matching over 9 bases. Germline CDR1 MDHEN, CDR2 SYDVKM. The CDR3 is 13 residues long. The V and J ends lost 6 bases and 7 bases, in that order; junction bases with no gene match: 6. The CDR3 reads CASRWTGASGYTF. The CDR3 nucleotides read TGTGCCAGCAGGTGGACAGGGGCATCTGGCTACACCTTC.

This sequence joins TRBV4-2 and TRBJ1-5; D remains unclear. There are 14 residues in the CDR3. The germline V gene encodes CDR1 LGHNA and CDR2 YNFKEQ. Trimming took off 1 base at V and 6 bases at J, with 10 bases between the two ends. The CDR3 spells CASSQGEGSQPQHF. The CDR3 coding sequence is TGTGCCAGCAGCCAAGGAGAGGGAAGTCAGCCCCAGCATTTT.

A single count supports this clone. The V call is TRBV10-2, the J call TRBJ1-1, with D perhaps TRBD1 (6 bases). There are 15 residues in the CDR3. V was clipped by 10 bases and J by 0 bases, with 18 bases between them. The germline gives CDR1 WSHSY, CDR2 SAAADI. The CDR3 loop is CATCDRDRLNTEAFF. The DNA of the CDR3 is TGCGCCACCTGTGATCGTGACAGGCTGAACACTGAAGCTTTCTTT.

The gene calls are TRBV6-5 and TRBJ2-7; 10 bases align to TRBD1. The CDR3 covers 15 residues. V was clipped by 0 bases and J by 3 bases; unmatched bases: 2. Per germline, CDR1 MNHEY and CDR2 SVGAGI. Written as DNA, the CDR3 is TGTGCCAGCAGTTACTCGAGGACAGGGGGCTACGAGCAGTACTTC. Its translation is CASSYSRTGGYEQYF.

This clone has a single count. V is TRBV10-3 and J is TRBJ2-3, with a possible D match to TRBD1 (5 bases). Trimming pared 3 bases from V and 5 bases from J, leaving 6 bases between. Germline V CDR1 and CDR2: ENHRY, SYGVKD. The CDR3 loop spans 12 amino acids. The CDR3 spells CAISDRGDTQYF. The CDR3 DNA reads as TGTGCCATCAGTGATAGGGGAGATACGCAGTATTTT.

The CDR3 sequence: CASSATLYEQYF. The DNA for the CDR3 is TGTGCCAGCAGCGCTACATTATACGAGCAGTACTTC. V is TRBV11-2 and J is TRBJ2-7; D call uncertain. Germline V lookup: CDR1 SGHAT, CDR2 FQNNGV. CDR3 length: 12 amino acids. Trimming removed 5 bases at V and 4 bases at J, with 9 bases between.

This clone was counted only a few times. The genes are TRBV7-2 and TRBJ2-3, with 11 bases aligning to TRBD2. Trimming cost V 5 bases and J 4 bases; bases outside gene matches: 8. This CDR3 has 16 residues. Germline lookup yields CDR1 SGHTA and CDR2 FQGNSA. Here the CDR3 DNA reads TGTGCCAGCAGCCCCCGACTAGCGGGGTTGGCAGATACGCAGTATTTT. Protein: CASSPRLAGLADTQYF.

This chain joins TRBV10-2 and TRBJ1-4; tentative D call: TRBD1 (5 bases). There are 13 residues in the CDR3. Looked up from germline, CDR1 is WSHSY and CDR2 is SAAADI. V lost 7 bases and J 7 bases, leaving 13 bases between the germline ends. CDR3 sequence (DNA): TGCGCCAGCACCCGGGGACTCGGTGAAAAACTGTTTTTT. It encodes CASTRGLGEKLFF.

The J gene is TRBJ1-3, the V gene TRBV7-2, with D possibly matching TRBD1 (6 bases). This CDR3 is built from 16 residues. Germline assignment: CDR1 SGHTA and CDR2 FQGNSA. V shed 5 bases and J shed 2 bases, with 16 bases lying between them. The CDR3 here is CASSPLQGAAGNTIYF. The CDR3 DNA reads TGTGCCAGCAGCCCTCTACAGGGCGCGGCTGGAAACACCATATATTTT.